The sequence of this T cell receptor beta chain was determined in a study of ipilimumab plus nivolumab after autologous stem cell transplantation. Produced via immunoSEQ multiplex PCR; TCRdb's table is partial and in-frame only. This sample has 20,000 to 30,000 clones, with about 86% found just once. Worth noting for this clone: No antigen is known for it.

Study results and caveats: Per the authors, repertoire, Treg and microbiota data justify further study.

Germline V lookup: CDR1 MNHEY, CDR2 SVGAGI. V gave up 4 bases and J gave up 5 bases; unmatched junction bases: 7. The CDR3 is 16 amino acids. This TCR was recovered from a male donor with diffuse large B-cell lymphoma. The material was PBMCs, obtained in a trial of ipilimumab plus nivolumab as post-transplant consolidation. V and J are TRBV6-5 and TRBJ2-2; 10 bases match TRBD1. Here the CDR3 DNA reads TGTGCCAGCAGTTCCGGGACAGGGGAGTGGACCGGGGAGCTGTTTTTT. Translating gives CASSSGTGEWTGELFF.